This is a list of T cell receptor beta chains from one sample in a study of cytomegalovirus exposure and HLA in healthy donors. Generated by immunoSEQ multiplex PCR, the TCRdb table keeps only in-frame clones and is missing some. In the table there are under 150,000 clones, 70% to 90% of which are singletons. The sample consisted of PBMCs. The receptors stem from a man aged 45-65 years in good health and CMV-seronegative. The CDR3 runs from the conserved cysteine through the conserved F or W. Each record gives: D gene, clone size, J gene, V gene, CDR3 DNA, CDR3 protein. D genes are given only for firm matches. Clone size appears in some rows only: once, few, many, or a class for an expanded clone.

>TRBD1|few|TRBJ2-7|TRBV7-8
TGTGCCAGCAGCTCGACAGGGAACTACGAGCAGTACTTC
CASSSTGNYEQYF
>TRBD1|once|TRBJ2-7|TRBV6-6
TGTGCCAGCAGTTACGGGACAGGGCAAGCCTACGAGCAGTACTTC
CASSYGTGQAYEQYF
>TRBD1|-|TRBJ1-2|TRBV5-4
TGTGCCAGCAGCGCCGGAACCGGGACAGGGGGAAGGGTCTATGGCTACACCTTC
CASSAGTGTGGRVYGYTF
>TRBD2|-|TRBJ2-5|TRBV7-7
TGTGCTAGCAGCTTACCCGGGGGGGAGACCCAGTACTTC
CASSLPGGETQYF
>-|-|TRBJ1-4|TRBV19
TGTGCCAGTACCCGGAGGGCAACTAATGAAAAACTGTTTTTT
CASTRRATNEKLFF
>TRBD1|-|TRBJ2-1|TRBV2
TGTGCCAGCAGGCAGGGACAGGGGCAAAGTGAGCAGTTCTTC
CASRQGQGQSEQFF
>-|-|TRBJ1-1|TRBV6-1
TGTGCCAGCAGCGTGGAGACCTGGAACACTGAAGCTTTCTTT
CASSVETWNTEAFF
>-|-|TRBJ2-2|TRBV2
TGTGCCAGCAGTGTTTGGACCCCGGGGACCGGGGAGCTGTTTTTT
CASSVWTPGTGELFF
>TRBD1|-|TRBJ2-2|TRBV19
TGTGCCAGTAGTATCGACAGGGTGACCGGGGAGCTGTTTTTT
CASSIDRVTGELFF
>-|-|TRBJ2-3|TRBV15
TGTGCCACCTCGGGACTCGGAGAACCAGATACGCAGTATTTT
CATSGLGEPDTQYF
>TRBD1|-|TRBJ2-7|TRBV7-8
TGTGCCAGCAGCTTAGTTCGGGGACAGGGCTCCTACGAGCAGTACTTC
CASSLVRGQGSYEQYF
>-|-|TRBJ2-5|TRBV18
TGTGCCAGCTCACCGGGGGGGGCGGCCCAAGAGACCCAGTACTTC
CASSPGGAAQETQYF
>TRBD2|once|TRBJ2-7|TRBV5-1
TGCGCCAGCAGCTTGCAGCCTAGCGGGGGCACCTACGAGCAGTACTTC
CASSLQPSGGTYEQYF
>-|-|TRBJ1-1|TRBV29-1
TGCAGCGGGGGACACTCTGGGTCTGAAGCTTTCTTT
CSGGHSGSEAFF
>TRBD1|-|TRBJ1-1|TRBV28
TGTGCCAGCAGGCTGGGACAGGTCTTAGCTTTCTTT
CASRLGQVLAFF
>TRBD2|-|TRBJ2-7|TRBV23-1
TGCGCCAGCAGTCAATCGGATGAGCGGGGTACGTACGAGCAGTACTTC
CASSQSDERGTYEQYF
>TRBD1|-|TRBJ2-3|TRBV7-9
TGTGCCAGCAGACTGTGGACAGGACGACCCACAGATACGCAGTATTTT
CASRLWTGRPTDTQYF
>-|-|TRBJ1-5|TRBV11-2
TGTGCCAGCAGCCCCAGCCGGGGAAGGGAGCCCCAGCATTTT
CASSPSRGREPQHF
>-|-|TRBJ2-2|TRBV2
TGTGCCAGCAGCGCTATTGACATCACCGGGGAGCTGTTTTTT
CASSAIDITGELFF
>TRBD1|-|TRBJ1-5|TRBV4-1
TGCGCCAGCAGCCAAGGGGACAGTAATCAATGGGCCCAGCATTTT
CASSQGDSNQWAQHF
>-|-|TRBJ1-1|TRBV9
TGTGCCAGCAGCGTAGGTGGCCTCATGAACACTGAAGCTTTCTTT
CASSVGGLMNTEAFF
>-|few|TRBJ1-2|TRBV11-2
TGTGCCAGCAGCCCGCCGCGGGGTGGCTACACCTTC
CASSPPRGGYTF
>TRBD1|-|TRBJ2-1|TRBV5-6
TGTGCCAGCAGCTTGCTACGACAGGGTGCCTACAATGAGCAGTTCTTC
CASSLLRQGAYNEQFF
>-|-|TRBJ1-2|TRBV5-5
TGTGCCAGCAGCTTGGGACAGAACTATAACTATGGCTACACCTTC
CASSLGQNYNYGYTF
>-|-|TRBJ2-5|TRBV4-1
TGCGCCAGCAGCCCACCCCCCCCGAGCGAGACCCAGTACTTC
CASSPPPPSETQYF
>TRBD1|-|TRBJ1-1|TRBV12-5
TGTGCTAGTGGTTTCATGTCCAGGGGGCGTAACACTGAAGCTTTCTTT
CASGFMSRGRNTEAFF
>TRBD2|-|TRBJ2-3|TRBV9
TGTGCCAGCAGCGTCAACAGGGGGCCTTGGACTAGCGGGAACACAGATACGCAGTATTTT
CASSVNRGPWTSGNTDTQYF
>-|-|TRBJ1-5|TRBV5-6
TGTGCCAGCAGTTGGTACGGGATCAATCAGCCCCAGCATTTT
CASSWYGINQPQHF
>TRBD1|-|TRBJ2-2|TRBV18
TGTGCCAGCTCTCCGTCCCGGGACAGGGTAAACACCGGGGAGCTGTTTTTT
CASSPSRDRVNTGELFF
>TRBD1|-|TRBJ1-4|TRBV30
TGTGCCTGGACCCAGGGGGTCGAAAAACTGTTTTTT
CAWTQGVEKLFF
>-|once|TRBJ1-1|TRBV28
TGTGCCAGCAGTTTATCGTTACGGGGGGCTTTCTTT
CASSLSLRGAFF
>-|-|TRBJ1-1|TRBV5-1
TGCGCCAGCAGCTTAACACACAACACTGAAGCTTTCTTT
CASSLTHNTEAFF
>-|-|TRBJ1-1|TRBV6-5
TGTGCCAGCAGTTTACTATCGAACACTGAAGCTTTCTTT
CASSLLSNTEAFF
>-|-|TRBJ2-4|TRBV6-8
TGTGCCAGCAGGGAGGCAGGGGCTAGAGCCAAAAACATTCAGTACTTC
CASREAGARAKNIQYF
>TRBD2|-|TRBJ2-1|TRBV27
TGTGCCAGCAGTGGACTAGCGGGGGGTTACAATGAGCAGTTCTTC
CASSGLAGGYNEQFF
>-|-|TRBJ1-5|TRBV5-1
TGCGCCAGCAGCTTGTCGTCGGGTAGCAATCAGCCCCAGCATTTT
CASSLSSGSNQPQHF
>TRBD1|-|TRBJ1-1|TRBV4-1
TGCGCCAGCAGCCCGCAACACAGGGGAGGCACTGAAGCTTTCTTT
CASSPQHRGGTEAFF
>-|-|TRBJ2-5|TRBV6-1
TGTGCCAGCAGTGGGTTAGCAGAGACCCAGTACTTC
CASSGLAETQYF
>-|-|TRBJ1-4|TRBV6-5
TGTGCCAGCAGTTACGGCCCCGCCCCTAATGAAAAACTGTTTTTT
CASSYGPAPNEKLFF
>-|-|TRBJ1-2|TRBV5-4
TGTGCCAGCAGCTTCAATGGGAGGGGTGAGGGCTACACCTTC
CASSFNGRGEGYTF
>TRBD1|-|TRBJ2-7|TRBV7-9
TGTGCCAGCAGCGGGACAGGGGGGCCCTCCTACGAGCAGTACTTC
CASSGTGGPSYEQYF
>-|-|TRBJ1-1|TRBV12-5
TGTGCTAGTGGTTTGGGGGATGGGAGCACTGAAGCTTTCTTT
CASGLGDGSTEAFF
>TRBD2|-|TRBJ2-7|TRBV2
TGTGCCAGCAGTGATCTTGCGGGAGACGACGAGCAGTACTTC
CASSDLAGDDEQYF
>-|-|TRBJ2-7|TRBV15
TGTGCCACCAGCACCCCTAAGGGCAGCGGAAGCGAGCAGTACTTC
CATSTPKGSGSEQYF
>TRBD1|-|TRBJ2-5|TRBV5-4
TGTGCCAGCAGCAAGGGAGGACAGGGGGCCCAAGAGACCCAGTACTTC
CASSKGGQGAQETQYF
>-|-|TRBJ1-3|TRBV7-3
TGTGCCAGCAGCTTAAAGGGGTCTGGAAACACCATATATTTT
CASSLKGSGNTIYF
>-|-|TRBJ2-2|TRBV15
TGTGCCACCAGCCCCCGCACCGGGGAGCTGTTTTTT
CATSPRTGELFF
>TRBD2|-|TRBJ2-7|TRBV2
TGTGCCAGCATTCAAGCGGGGGGGTTCTCCTACGAGCAGTACTTC
CASIQAGGFSYEQYF
>TRBD1|-|TRBJ1-1|TRBV6-6
TGTGCCAGCAGTTACCGAACAGGGGGCACTGAAGCTTTCTTT
CASSYRTGGTEAFF
>TRBD1|-|TRBJ1-4|TRBV9
TGTGCCAGCAGCGTAGGTCCAGGGGGTAATGAAAAACTGTTTTTT
CASSVGPGGNEKLFF
>TRBD1|-|TRBJ2-2|TRBV19
TGTGCCAGTACTAGGACAGGGTTCATCGGGGAGCTGTTTTTT
CASTRTGFIGELFF
>-|-|TRBJ1-1|TRBV6-5
TGTGCCAGCAGTTACGGGCAGCTCATGAACACTGAAGCTTTCTTT
CASSYGQLMNTEAFF
>-|-|TRBJ2-7|TRBV29-1
TGCAGCGTTCGCTTAGTCTCCTACGAGCAGTACTTC
CSVRLVSYEQYF
>-|few|TRBJ2-3|TRBV7-9
TGTGCCAGCAGCCACGACAGGAGACCCACAGATACGCAGTATTTT
CASSHDRRPTDTQYF
>-|-|TRBJ2-4|TRBV6-1
TGTGCCAGCAGTGAATACGAGCATGTAGCCAAAAACATTCAGTACTTC
CASSEYEHVAKNIQYF
>TRBD2|-|TRBJ2-7|TRBV5-1
TGCGCCAGCAGAGCGGGGGGACACTCCTACGAGCAGTACTTC
CASRAGGHSYEQYF
>TRBD1|-|TRBJ1-1|TRBV19
TGTGCCAGTACCGGGACAGGAGGCGTCTGGGCTTTCTTT
CASTGTGGVWAFF
>-|-|TRBJ2-5|TRBV5-5
TGTGCCAGCAGCTTTGAAGCGGCGATAGAGACCCAGTACTTC
CASSFEAAIETQYF
>-|-|TRBJ2-3|TRBV7-3
TGTGCCAGCAGCTCCACAGGGTCAAGTCAAGATACGCAGTATTTT
CASSSTGSSQDTQYF